This T cell receptor (beta chain) was retrieved from a study of T cell responses to AZD1222 COVID-19 vaccine. Germline CDR1 is LNHDA and CDR2 is SQIVND (reference sequence). Trimming stripped 4 bases from V and 7 bases from J, with 10 bases between. This CDR3 is built from 12 residues. Study observations and caveats: Clonal diversity may have been underestimated in mostly white British donors. Nearly half of the spike-specific TCRs reportedly recognize variant regions that carry no mutations. Distributed over spike, vaccine-associated CD4 TCRs predominated at 160-218 and 743-854. In all cases, repertoires were sampled only after the peak T cell response.

Profiled with immunoSEQ multiplex PCR; TCRdb holds only in-frame clones, not every one. The sample shows some 150,000 clones, about nine tenths of them seen only once. Of note for this clone: Its antigen is unknown.

This sequence originates from an adult who had recovered from COVID-19. The chain joins TRBV19 to TRBJ1-2; tentatively, D is TRBD1 (6 bases). The sample in question was peripheral blood, obtained after recovery from COVID-19. CDR3: CASSRAGVGYTF. CDR3 DNA sequence: TGTGCCAGTAGTAGGGCAGGGGTTGGCTACACCTTC.